This passage covers 20 T cell receptor beta chains from one sample sequenced in a study of cytomegalovirus exposure and HLA in healthy donors (dated by TCRdb to about 2017). Library preparation employed the immunoSEQ multiplex PCR assay. The multiplex PCR relied on a mix of 60 forward primers for TCR Vbeta segments and 13 reverse primers for TCR Jbeta segments. The table was pulled from immuneACCESS by TCRdb, which kept in-frame rearrangements only. Such tables lose some clones; where checked, under half of the loss comes from unresolved V genes, and the rest has no known cause. This sample comprises some 130,000 clones, 75% to 90% of them detected only once. The ten largest clones add up to under 8.5% of the sample. The sample taken for sequencing was PBMCs. Source of these receptors: a woman under 40 in good health and CMV-seropositive.

The rearrangement uses TRBV11-2 and TRBJ2-1; 9 nucleotides match TRBD1. The V segment lost 7 bases and the J segment 3 bases; nucleotides outside the gene matches: 4. Germline V gene data show CDR1 as SGHAT and CDR2 as FQNNGV. The CDR3 has 14 amino acids. The chain's CDR3 is CASNGQGLYNEQFF. The CDR3 DNA reads as TGTGCCAGCAACGGACAGGGGCTCTACAATGAGCAGTTCTTC.

The chain employs TRBV13 and TRBJ2-3, with 9 bases identical to TRBD2. Per germline, CDR1 PRHDT and CDR2 FYEKMQ (reference sequence). V trimming: 4 bases; J trimming: 4 bases; junction bases outside the gene matches: 6. This CDR3 region has 15 residues. The CDR3 DNA follows: TGTGCCAGCAGCTCAAAGCGGGGGGCCTCAGATACGCAGTATTTT. Protein sequence: CASSSKRGASDTQYF. Looking up the rest from reference TRBV13 and TRBJ2-3 gives the full variable domain: AAGVIQSPRHLIKEKRETATLKCYPIPRHDTVYWYQQGPGQDPQFLISFYEKMQSDKGSIPDRFSAQQFSDYHSELNMSSLELGDSALYFCASSSKRGASDTQYFGPGTRLTVL.

In its sample, this clone was seen once. The CDR3 sequence: CASSFGPRGGPYNEQFF. Written as DNA, the CDR3 is TGTGCCAGCAGCTTCGGGCCGCGCGGGGGCCCCTACAATGAGCAGTTCTTC. This chain links TRBV7-6 with TRBJ2-1, with D tentatively TRBD2 (7 bases). Germline V CDR1 and CDR2: SGHVS, FNYEAQ. This CDR3 contains 17 residues. Trimming stripped 3 bases from V and 2 bases from J, with 17 bases between.

The genes are TRBV10-3 and TRBJ2-7; D may be TRBD2 (6 bases). The CDR3 is made up of 16 amino acids. Trimming stripped 3 bases from V and 3 bases from J, with 18 bases between. The germline gives CDR1 ENHRY, CDR2 SYGVKD. The CDR3 DNA is TGTGCCATCAGTGACCCCTGGCGGGACTCCCTCTACGAGCAGTACTTC. Residues: CAISDPWRDSLYEQYF.

About this clone: The sample holds other DNA sequences that translate to the same CDR3. The CDR3 sequence: CASSYLTGDEAFF. The CDR3 nucleotides read TGTGCCAGCAGTTACCTGACAGGGGATGAAGCTTTCTTT. The chain is built from TRBV6-5 and TRBJ1-1; 8 bases map to TRBD1. CDR1 and CDR2 from the germline V gene are MNHEY and SVGAGI. The CDR3 is made up of 13 amino acids. Unmatched junction bases numbered 3, after V lost 2 bases and J lost 7 bases.

This clone was counted between two and nine times. J is TRBJ1-2 and V is TRBV2; D is unresolved. In germline, CDR1 is SNHLY, CDR2 FYNNEI. V was shortened by 7 bases and J by 4 bases, with 13 bases between the two germline ends. The CDR3 length is 13 residues. The CDR3 loop reads CASNEELLYGYTF. The CDR3 nucleotides read TGTGCCAGCAACGAGGAGCTACTCTATGGCTACACCTTC.

A single count supports this clone. This specimen includes other DNA sequences encoding the same CDR3. The CDR3 region is CASTQGIWDTEAFF. In DNA form, the CDR3 reads TGTGCCAGCACCCAGGGGATCTGGGACACTGAAGCTTTCTTT. This chain uses TRBV28 with TRBJ1-1; tentatively, D is TRBD1 (6 bases). Germline V lookup: CDR1 MDHEN, CDR2 SYDVKM. This CDR3 region has 14 residues. V was pared by 7 bases and J by 3 bases, with 15 bases between.

The genes are TRBV11-3 and TRBJ2-1, with D possibly being TRBD2 (5 bases). The CDR3 is made up of 13 amino acids. Germline CDR1 SGHNT, CDR2 YENEEA. Trimming pared 5 bases from V and 1 base from J, leaving 6 bases between. Here the CDR3 reads CASSGESYNEQFF. CDR3 bases: TGTGCCAGCAGCGGGGAGTCCTACAATGAGCAGTTCTTC.

This clone was recorded only once. This chain connects TRBV5-1 to TRBJ2-7, with a possible D match to TRBD2 (7 bases). The germline V gene has CDR1 SGHRS and CDR2 YFSETQ. This CDR3 has 16 amino acids. V lost 2 bases, J lost 3 bases, and 18 bases lay in between. CDR3 DNA sequence: TGCGCCAGCAGCTTAGAGGTGGGCGGGGGCCACTACGAGCAGTACTTC. Its protein product is CASSLEVGGGHYEQYF.

This sequence joins TRBV5-1 and TRBJ2-6, with 8 bases lining up with TRBD1. This CDR3 is 17 amino acids long. Germline CDR1 is SGHRS and CDR2 is YFSETQ. J was trimmed by 2 bases and V by 4 bases; bases with no gene match: 8. DNA of the CDR3: TGCGCCAGCAGCACTGGACAGGGTAGCGCTGGGGCCAACGTCCTGACTTTC. It translates to CASSTGQGSAGANVLTF.

The chain has TRBV6-6 and TRBJ1-5; the D gene is possibly TRBD1 (5 bases). This CDR3 spans 12 amino acids. Trimming left V 5 bases short and J 6 bases short, with 8 bases between. Per the germline V gene, CDR1 is MNHNY and CDR2 is SVGAGI (reference sequence). The CDR3 sequence is CASSRGVQPQHF. DNA of the CDR3: TGTGCCAGCAGTCGGGGGGTTCAGCCCCAGCATTTT.

This chain uses TRBV5-6 with TRBJ1-5; 9 bases fit TRBD1. The CDR3 has 15 amino acids. J was trimmed by 5 bases and V by 4 bases; bases with no gene match: 7. CDR1 is SGHDT and CDR2 is YYEEEE in the germline V gene. This chain's CDR3 is CASSRGGTGHQPQHF. CDR3 nucleotide sequence: TGTGCCAGCAGCCGCGGTGGGACAGGGCATCAGCCCCAGCATTTT.

The gene calls are TRBV7-3 and TRBJ2-3; D is undetermined. V was pared by 3 bases and J by 2 bases, with 9 bases between. This CDR3 has 14 residues. Germline V lookup: CDR1 SGHTA, CDR2 FQGTGA. The CDR3, as DNA: TGTGCCAGCAGCTTGGGCCAATCCACAGATACGCAGTATTTT. Protein sequence: CASSLGQSTDTQYF. Full variable domain (outside the CDR3, taken from reference TRBV7-3 and TRBJ2-3): GAGVSQTPSNKVTEKGKYVELRCDPISGHTALYWYRQSLGQGPEFLIYFQGTGAADDSGLPNDRFFAVRPEGSVSTLKIQRTERGDSAVYLCASSLGQSTDTQYFGPGTRLTVL.

The chain carries TRBV5-1 and TRBJ2-7; 9 bases agree with TRBD2. CDR1 and CDR2 (germline): SGHRS, YFSETQ. This CDR3 has 17 amino acids. The junction had 10 bases not matched to a gene; V was cut back by 1 base and J by 2 bases. In nucleotides, the CDR3 is TGCGCCAGCAGCTTGAGGGAGCGGGGGGTCACGCCCTACGAGCAGTACTTC. Protein: CASSLRERGVTPYEQYF.

This CDR3 is CAISWGDTGELFF. CDR3 nucleotides: TGTGCCATCTCCTGGGGGGACACCGGGGAGCTGTTTTTT. This chain uses TRBV10-3 with TRBJ2-2, with D perhaps matching TRBD2 (6 bases). Germline V gene sequence: CDR1 ENHRY, CDR2 SYGVKD. The CDR3 consists of 13 residues. V was clipped by 8 bases and J by 3 bases, with 10 bases between them.

The J gene is TRBJ1-4, the V gene TRBV6-1; TRBD1 matches 7 bases. Germline CDR1 is MNHNS and CDR2 is SASEGT. With 10 bases clipped from V and 0 bases from J, the junction kept 8 bases outside the gene matches. The CDR3 loop spans 15 amino acids. CDR3 protein: CAIPRDSATNEKLFF. The DNA for the CDR3 is TGTGCCATACCGCGGGACAGTGCAACTAATGAAAAACTGTTTTTT.

The genes are TRBV4-1 and TRBJ1-2, with a possible D match to TRBD1 (6 bases). Between the trimmed V and J ends, which lost 0 bases and 8 bases, there was a span of 16 bases. The CDR3 covers 15 residues. Looked up from germline, CDR1 is MGHRA and CDR2 is YSYEKL. CDR3 region: CASSQELLLTGGYTF. The CDR3 nucleotides are TGCGCCAGCAGCCAAGAACTCCTACTGACAGGCGGCTACACCTTC.

The chain employs TRBV28 and TRBJ2-2; TRBD1 aligns across 10 bases. The CDR3 totals 14 residues. Germline V lookup: CDR1 MDHEN, CDR2 SYDVKM. Trimming took 7 bases from V and 5 from J; bases not matched to a gene: 4. The CDR3 DNA is TGTGCCAGCATGACAGGGGGCGGAACCGGGGAGCTGTTTTTT. Translation: CASMTGGGTGELFF.

The chain's CDR3 is CASSLGHEQFF. The CDR3 region has the DNA TGTGCCAGCAGTTTAGGGCATGAGCAGTTCTTC. V and J are TRBV27 and TRBJ2-1; no definite D call. The CDR3 has 11 residues. V lost 2 bases to trimming and J lost 8 bases, with 4 bases between them. CDR1 and CDR2 (germline): MNHEY, SMNVEV (reference sequence).

The CDR3 sequence: CASGRGTGELFF. CDR3 sequence (DNA): TGTGCCTCTGGGAGGGGAACCGGGGAGCTGTTTTTT. This chain links TRBV19 with TRBJ2-2; the match to TRBD2 covers 7 bases. Germline V gives CDR1 LNHDA, CDR2 SQIVND (reference sequence). The length of the CDR3 is 12 residues. V lost 11 bases and J lost 5; bases outside the gene matches: 5.